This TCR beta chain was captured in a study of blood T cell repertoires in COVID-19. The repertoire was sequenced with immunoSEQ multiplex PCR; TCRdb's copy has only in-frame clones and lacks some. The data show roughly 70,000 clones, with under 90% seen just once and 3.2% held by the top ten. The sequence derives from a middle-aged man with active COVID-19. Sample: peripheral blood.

The CDR3 sequence is CASSFPPGGLKETQYF. In DNA, the CDR3 is TGTGCCAGCAGTTTCCCCCCGGGGGGGCTGAAAGAGACCCAGTACTTC. The chain couples TRBV28 to TRBJ2-5; 8 bases are shared with TRBD2. CDR3 length: 16 residues. Germline-derived CDR1 and CDR2 are MDHEN and SYDVKM. V trimming: 3 bases; J trimming: 3 bases; junction bases outside the gene matches: 9.